This T cell receptor delta chain was obtained from a study of Vδ1+ human thymocytes. Findings and limits, study-wide: Thymic TRG and TRD repertoires appeared highly polyclonal.

Germline V lookup: CDR1 GEAIGNYY, CDR2 EKD. This CDR3 has 18 residues. Trimming cost V 0 bases and J 3 bases, with 22 bases left between them. To note about this clone: Its antigen is currently unknown.

Extracted RNA was reverse transcribed into cDNA. The CDR3 regions were amplified by multiplex PCR from V-gene primers to a constant-region primer. TCRdb fed the multiplex PCR reads into CATT to redo clone calling. Found here are around 56,000 delta-chain clones, more than 12% of them singletons; the top ten hold about 0.4%. This rearrangement joins TRDV2 to TRDJ1; maybe TRDD3 (6 bases). The sample consisted of Vdelta1+ gamma-delta thymocytes from the thymus. Sample subset: FACS-sorted CD3+ TCRalphabeta- TCRVdelta1+ TCRVdelta2- thymocytes. This clonotype originated in a girl under three years old who had congenital heart surgery. This chain's CDR3 is CACDTGRGGNPPADKLIF. CDR3 nucleotides: TGTGCCTGTGACACCGGTAGAGGGGGGAACCCCCCGGCCGATAAACTCATCTTT.